Listed here are 6 T cell receptor beta chains from one sample, sequenced in a study of cytomegalovirus exposure and HLA in healthy donors. It was with 60 Vbeta and 13 Jbeta primers that the PCR ran. Profiling relied on immunoSEQ multiplex PCR, and the TCRdb table lists in-frame clones only, not all of them. This sample contains under 150,000 clones. The sequenced material came from PBMCs. These receptors originate from a man aged 35-49 years in good health and CMV-seronegative.

The rearrangement uses TRBV2 and TRBJ2-1; 16 positions match TRBD2. This CDR3 region has 16 residues. V gave up 6 bases and J gave up 4 bases; unmatched junction bases: 3. Germline values: CDR1 SNHLY, CDR2 FYNNEI. Here the CDR3 reads CASRGLAGGKYNEQFF. The DNA of the CDR3 is TGTGCCAGCAGGGGACTAGCGGGGGGGAAATACAATGAGCAGTTCTTC.

This sequence joins TRBV7-3 and TRBJ1-2, with D possibly TRBD1 on 5 matching bases. The V gene's germline CDR1 is SGHTA and CDR2 FQGTGA. CDR3 length: 13 amino acids. V lost 4 bases to trimming and J lost 8 bases, with 14 bases between them. Here the CDR3 reads CASSSAAGEGYTF. CDR3 DNA: TGTGCCAGCAGCTCCGCCGCGGGGGAAGGCTACACCTTC.

The chain couples TRBV6-4 to TRBJ2-3, with D possibly TRBD1 on 6 matching bases. Trimming removed 2 bases from V and 2 bases from J, with 11 bases in between. Per germline, CDR1 MRHNA and CDR2 SNTAGT. This CDR3 contains 15 residues. The CDR3 protein is CASSDGAGDTDTQYF. Here the CDR3 DNA reads TGTGCCAGCAGTGACGGGGCAGGGGACACAGATACGCAGTATTTT.

The chain has TRBV7-8 and TRBJ2-1; TRBD1 is a possible D gene (5 bases). Between the trimmed V and J ends, which lost 4 bases and 8 bases, there was a span of 15 bases. CDR3 size: 14 residues. In germline, CDR1 is SGHVS, CDR2 FQNEAQ. The CDR3 DNA is TGTGCCAGCAGCTCGTGGACAATTTCGGATGAGCAGTTCTTC. Translation gives CASSSWTISDEQFF.

The gene calls are TRBV5-1 and TRBJ1-4; D not certain. Trimming left V 0 bases short and J 5 bases short, with 8 bases between. This CDR3 has 14 residues. The germline CDR1 and CDR2 sequences are SGHRS and YFSETQ. CDR3 bases: TGCGCCAGCAGCTTGGCAGAGGAGAATGAAAAACTGTTTTTT. This sequence encodes CASSLAEENEKLFF.

The chain joins TRBV9 to TRBJ2-1; a possible D gene is TRBD2 (6 bases). V was cut by 4 bases and J by 4 bases, with 15 bases left in between. Germline V CDR1 and CDR2: SGDLS, YYNGEE. This CDR3 is built from 15 residues. CDR3 residues: CASSSSGASYNEQFF. The DNA for the CDR3 is TGTGCCAGCAGCTCTTCGGGAGCCTCGTACAATGAGCAGTTCTTC. Variable domain in full (rest from reference TRBV9 and TRBJ2-1): DSGVTQTPKHLITATGQRVTLRCSPRSGDLSVYWYQQSLDQGLQFLIQYYNGEERAKGNILERFSAQQFPDLHSELNLSSLELGDSALYFCASSSSGASYNEQFFGPGTRLTVL.